The next 10 T cell receptor beta chains were all read from a single sample in a study of blood T cell repertoires in COVID-19. Assay: immunoSEQ multiplex PCR; the TCRdb copy retains only in-frame clones and omits some. The sample has under 300,000 clones; 85% to 90% are singletons. Sequencing was done on a sample of peripheral blood. The origin of the receptors is a woman aged 40 to 49 who had recovered from COVID-19.

V gene TRBV24-1 combines with J gene TRBJ2-5; the match to TRBD1 covers 8 bases. Losses at the gene ends were 1 base for V and 4 bases for J; bases not matched to a gene: 7. Germline V lookup: CDR1 KGHDR, CDR2 SFDVKD. This CDR3 has 16 amino acids. The DNA of the CDR3 is TGTGCCACCAGTGATTTACAAGACAGGGGCACAGAGACCCAGTACTTC. It codes for CATSDLQDRGTETQYF.

The V gene is TRBV19, the J gene TRBJ1-1; D unclear. The CDR3 consists of 12 residues. V gave up 3 bases and J gave up 8 bases, with 10 bases separating them. The germline CDR1 and CDR2 sequences are LNHDA and SQIVND (reference sequence). CDR3 bases: TGTGCCAGTAGTATTTTAGCGACGGAAGCTTTCTTT. This translates into CASSILATEAFF.

The gene calls are TRBV19 and TRBJ2-3, with 7 bases lining up with TRBD1. The CDR3 is made up of 17 amino acids. Germline CDR1 reads LNHDA; CDR2 reads SQIVND (reference sequence). With V trimmed by 7 bases and J by 4 bases, 17 bases remained unmatched. CDR3 sequence: CASKETNRGRFADTQYF. The CDR3, as DNA: TGTGCCAGTAAGGAGACTAACAGGGGTCGTTTTGCAGATACGCAGTATTTT.

This clone has just one count. The chain combines TRBV11-2 with TRBJ1-1; D unresolved. Germline V gene lookup returns CDR1 SGHAT and CDR2 FQNNGV. The CDR3 has 13 residues. Deletions cut 5 bases from V and 0 bases from J, with 7 bases between. In nucleotides, the CDR3 is TGTGCCAGCAGCGCTATGATGAACACTGAAGCTTTCTTT. Amino acids: CASSAMMNTEAFF.

The chain is built from TRBV29-1 and TRBJ2-1; perhaps TRBD1 as D (6 bases). Trimming took off 7 bases at V and 11 bases at J, with 12 bases between the two ends. This CDR3 is built from 10 residues. Germline V gene lookup returns CDR1 SQVTM and CDR2 ANQGSEA. CDR3 nucleotides: TGCAGCGCACACCAGGGGAAGCAGTTCTTC. This sequence encodes CSAHQGKQFF.

The chain links TRBV7-9 to TRBJ2-2; possible D gene TRBD2, 6 bases. V was cut by 0 bases and J by 5 bases, with 7 bases left in between. Germline V gene lookup returns CDR1 SEHNR and CDR2 FQNEAQ (reference sequence). CDR3 size: 14 residues. The CDR3 nucleotides read TGTGCCAGCAGCTTAGCGCGGGATACCGGGGAGCTGTTTTTT. Translated: CASSLARDTGELFF.

This sequence joins TRBV21-1 and TRBJ2-7; the D call of TRBD1 is as the table states it, not checked on the DNA. TRBV21-1 is given as a pseudogene. CDR3 length equals 12 residues. DNA of the CDR3: TGTGCCAGAAGGCAGGGGGCCTACGAGCAGTACGTC. This sequence encodes CARRQGAYEQYV.

The chain recombines TRBV4-1 with TRBJ1-5, with no clear D. V was trimmed by 5 bases and J by 6 bases, leaving 17 bases between them. The CDR3 runs 15 residues. The germline V gene has CDR1 MGHRA and CDR2 YSYEKL. The CDR3 protein is CASSLWGDRGQPQHF. As DNA, the CDR3 is TGCGCCAGCAGCTTGTGGGGAGACCGAGGTCAGCCCCAGCATTTT.

The chain recombines TRBV5-1 with TRBJ1-1; 8 bases agree with TRBD1. The trim removed 3 bases at V and 4 bases at J, leaving 5 bases unmatched. CDR3 length: 14 residues. CDR1 is SGHRS, CDR2 YFSETQ, per germline. CDR3 residues: CASSWTGRATEAFF. As DNA, the CDR3 is TGCGCCAGCAGCTGGACAGGGCGGGCCACTGAAGCTTTCTTT.

The chain uses TRBV7-9 and TRBJ1-2; D is perhaps TRBD1 (6 bases). Germline CDR1 is SEHNR and CDR2 is FQNEAQ (reference sequence). Trimming left V 5 bases short and J 0 bases short, with 16 bases between. This CDR3 contains 16 residues. DNA for the CDR3: TGTGCCAGCAGCATTCCGGGACAACTAGCTAACTATGGCTACACCTTC. The encoded protein is CASSIPGQLANYGYTF.